Described below is a single T cell receptor (beta chain) sequence and its context. These data belong to a study of cytomegalovirus exposure and HLA in healthy donors. Produced via immunoSEQ multiplex PCR; TCRdb's table is partial and in-frame only. The table shows tens of thousands of clones, with approximately 88% occurring only once. With V trimmed by 5 bases and J by 2 bases, 4 bases remained unmatched. From germline, CDR1 is MNHEY and CDR2 SVGAGI. The CDR3 totals 15 residues. Material for sequencing was PBMCs. The chain combines TRBV6-5 with TRBJ2-2; 8 nucleotides line up with TRBD1. The clonotype originates from a woman in her late teens or twenties in good health and CMV-seropositive. The CDR3 reads CASSRQGPNTGELFF. The CDR3 nucleotides are TGTGCCAGCAGTCGACAGGGGCCCAACACCGGGGAGCTGTTTTTT.